This is a list of T cell receptor beta chains from one sample in a study of PD-L1 blockade in urothelial cancer. Method: immunoSEQ multiplex PCR; TCRdb's copy keeps in-frame clones and lacks some. The sample lists some 120,000 clones; approximately 90% were seen once. Material: PBMCs, obtained around atezolizumab (anti-PD-L1) treatment. The receptors originated from a man in his fifties or sixties with urothelial cancer. Each CDR3 is given with its conserved first and last residue.

j_call | v_call | cdr3_length | cdr3_aa
TRBJ2-7 | TRBV11-3 | 13 | CASSGDIRYEQYF
TRBJ2-7 | TRBV5-1 | 14 | CASSLVAGAYEQYF
TRBJ2-1 | TRBV9 | 13 | CASRQAGGSEQFF
TRBJ1-3 | TRBV9 | 16 | CASSVGASAAGNTIYF
TRBJ2-4 | TRBV20-1 | 10 | CSPKLPTPYF
TRBJ2-7 | TRBV9 | 15 | CASSVDGTGLYEQYF
TRBJ2-5 | TRBV19 | 14 | CASRGDINQETQYF
TRBJ2-3 | TRBV7-6 | 15 | CASSPQGRGGDTQYF
TRBJ1-2 | TRBV6-1 | 15 | CASRSGTGNSYGYTF
TRBJ2-5 | TRBV5-1 | 14 | CASSLGRDQETQYF